The 30 T cell receptor beta chains listed next were all sequenced from one sample in a study of T cells in Graves' hyperthyroidism and ophthalmopathy. TCR beta CDR3 region amplification was performed from RNA transcripts. Primed by the HTBI set, a first-round RT-PCR was run on the TCR CDR3. One entry per CDR3 protein, called by TCRdb with MiXCR from the multiplex PCR reads. This repertoire shows about 520,000 distinct CDR3 sequences, about 24% found once; its top ten account for about 11%. Sequenced sample: blood. The receptor set was obtained from a woman aged 25 to 39 with Graves' ophthalmopathy.

Only a few counts were recorded for this clonotype. This chain uses TRBV7-9 with TRBJ1-1; TRBD1 agrees at 8 bases. V dropped 0 bases and J dropped 6; count of bases not matched to a gene: 6. This CDR3 has 15 residues. Per germline, CDR1 SEHNR and CDR2 FQNEAQ (reference sequence). CDR3 DNA: TGTGCCAGCAGCTTAGCCCCCCAGGGGGCAGCTGAAGCTTTCTTT. This sequence encodes CASSLAPQGAAEAFF.

The rearrangement links TRBV7-3 to TRBJ2-2; D possibly corresponds to TRBD2 (5 bases). The CDR3 runs 14 residues. Germline CDR1 is SGHTA and CDR2 is FQGTGA. V was trimmed by 2 bases and J by 3 bases, leaving 7 bases between them. The CDR3 loop is CASSLARDTGELFF. The CDR3 DNA follows: TGTGCCAGCAGCTTAGCGAGGGACACCGGGGAGCTGTTTTTT.

In its sample, this clonotype was seen a few times. The chain uses TRBV19 and TRBJ1-6; D not resolved. Germline CDR1 is LNHDA and CDR2 is SQIVND (reference sequence). This CDR3 is 16 amino acids long. V lost 3 bases, J lost 2 bases, and 11 bases lay in between. The CDR3 protein is CASSMKGSAYNSPLHF. DNA of the CDR3: TGTGCCAGTAGTATGAAGGGAAGTGCCTATAATTCACCCCTCCACTTT.

The chain joins TRBV15 to TRBJ1-1, with D hard to call. Trimming pared 0 bases from V and 2 bases from J, leaving 10 bases between. Germline V CDR1 and CDR2: LNHNV, YYDKDF (reference sequence). The CDR3 covers 15 residues. In DNA form, the CDR3 reads TGTGCCACCAGCAGAGATAAGGGCGGAAACACTGAAGCTTTCTTT. It specifies CATSRDKGGNTEAFF.

A remark on this clonotype: The junction departs from the called germline gene at one end, perhaps through a read error. V and J are TRBV6-4 and TRBJ2-7; possible D gene TRBD2, 5 bases. The CDR3 has 15 residues. The germline CDR1 and CDR2 sequences are MRHNA and SNTAGT. The CDR3 DNA sequence: TGTGCCAGCAGGGACTCACGGGATGCTAGGTACGAGCAGTACTTC. This codes for CASRDSRDARYEQYF.

This chain uses TRBV28 with TRBJ1-6, with D unclear. Trimming cost V 3 bases and J 6 bases, with 12 bases left between them. Germline V gene sequence: CDR1 MDHEN, CDR2 SYDVKM. The CDR3 is 15 residues long. Here the CDR3 reads CASSLSDRPNSPLHF. The DNA of the CDR3 is TGTGCCAGCAGTTTGTCGGACCGCCCTAATTCACCCCTCCACTTT.

This clonotype was counted only a few times. The V gene is TRBV19, the J gene TRBJ1-5; D is undetermined. This CDR3 is built from 18 residues. Per germline, CDR1 LNHDA and CDR2 SQIVND (reference sequence). Trimming shortened V by 6 bases and J by 0 bases, and 21 bases separated the two germline ends. The CDR3 loop is CASRYANIRSYSNQPQHF. The CDR3 region has the DNA TGTGCCAGTAGGTATGCGAACATCCGCTCCTATAGCAATCAGCCCCAGCATTTT.

This clonotype was counted ten times or more. The chain joins TRBV20-1 to TRBJ2-5; 11 positions agree with TRBD1. The V and J ends lost 5 bases and 4 bases, in that order; junction bases with no gene match: 3. The CDR3 consists of 13 residues. CDR1 and CDR2 (germline): DFQATT, SNEGSKA (reference sequence). The CDR3 loop is CSALGQGGETQYF. The DNA of the CDR3 is TGCAGTGCTTTGGGACAGGGGGGAGAGACCCAGTACTTC.

This clonotype was counted between two and nine times. The chain employs TRBV18 and TRBJ1-2, with 7 bases lining up with TRBD1. The CDR3 sequence is 13 residues long. Germline V lookup: CDR1 KGHSH, CDR2 LQKENI. V shed 6 bases, J shed 6 bases, and the junction held 7 bases outside the gene matches. The CDR3 loop is CASSRDRVNGYTF. CDR3 nucleotide sequence: TGTGCCAGCTCGCGGGACAGAGTGAATGGCTACACCTTC.

The sample holds many counts of this clonotype. This chain joins TRBV29-1 and TRBJ1-1; D is possibly TRBD1 (6 bases). V was clipped by 1 base and J by 6 bases, with 9 bases between them. Germline V gene data show CDR1 as SQVTM and CDR2 as ANQGSEA. This CDR3 is 12 amino acids long. CDR3: CSVEGGASEAFF. DNA for the CDR3: TGCAGCGTTGAAGGGGGGGCCTCTGAAGCTTTCTTT.

Only a few counts were recorded for this clonotype. This chain links TRBV20-1 with TRBJ2-2; D may be TRBD2 (6 bases). The germline CDR1 and CDR2 sequences are DFQATT and SNEGSKA (reference sequence). The V gene lost 3 bases and the J gene lost 3 bases, with 14 bases spanning the gap. This CDR3 region has 15 residues. CDR3 in DNA: TGCAGTGCTAGTTTATTTGCGGGGCACACCGGGGAGCTGTTTTTT. Translating it yields CSASLFAGHTGELFF.

This clonotype was observed at least ten times. V usage is TRBV6-5 and J usage is TRBJ2-6; D is unclear. The germline CDR1 and CDR2 sequences are MNHEY and SVGAGI. Trimming removed 2 bases from V and 1 base from J, with 6 bases in between. This CDR3 spans 15 amino acids. The chain's CDR3 is CASSYELSGANVLTF. CDR3 DNA: TGTGCCAGCAGTTACGAGCTATCTGGGGCCAACGTCCTGACTTTC.

The chain couples TRBV20-1 to TRBJ1-2; D might be TRBD1 (6 bases). Germline V gives CDR1 DFQATT, CDR2 SNEGSKA (reference sequence). CDR3 length: 14 residues. V dropped 6 bases and J dropped 3 bases, with 17 bases sitting between them. The CDR3 DNA is TGCAGTGCCGCCCCTGGACAGTCCTACTATGGCTACACCTTC. Translating gives CSAAPGQSYYGYTF.

This clonotype was seen repeatedly, ten times or more. The chain links TRBV28 to TRBJ2-2, with 8 positions matching TRBD1. CDR3 length: 16 amino acids. Germline V gives CDR1 MDHEN, CDR2 SYDVKM. The trim removed 7 bases at V and 6 bases at J, leaving 13 bases unmatched. CDR3 bases: TGTGCCAGCAAAAAAGCAGGGGGCGTGTTATCCGGGGAGCTGTTTTTT. Amino acid sequence: CASKKAGGVLSGELFF.

This clonotype was seen more than once but under ten times. The chain is built from TRBV28 and TRBJ2-5; D may be TRBD1 (5 bases). Trimming removed 3 bases at V and 4 bases at J, with 9 bases between. Germline V gene sequence: CDR1 MDHEN, CDR2 SYDVKM. This CDR3 comprises 13 residues. The CDR3 protein is CASSFRDSETQYF. The CDR3 DNA is TGTGCCAGCAGTTTCAGGGATTCAGAGACCCAGTACTTC.

This clonotype showed up just a few times. The J gene is TRBJ1-5, the V gene TRBV6-5; 11 nucleotides align to TRBD1. Germline V gives CDR1 MNHEY, CDR2 SVGAGI. The CDR3 totals 16 residues. J lost 3 bases, V lost 1 base, and 2 bases had no gene match. CDR3: CASSYLGQGVNQPQHF. In nucleotides, the CDR3 is TGTGCCAGCAGTTACTTGGGACAGGGGGTCAATCAGCCCCAGCATTTT.

This clonotype has more than one count but fewer than ten. The chain recombines TRBV5-1 with TRBJ1-1; no reliable D call. Per germline, CDR1 SGHRS and CDR2 YFSETQ. V lost 5 bases to trimming and J lost 2 bases, with 13 bases between them. The CDR3 totals 14 residues. The CDR3, as DNA: TGCGCCAGCAGGCAGGACCGGGAAAACACTGAAGCTTTCTTT. This sequence encodes CASRQDRENTEAFF.

The rearrangement uses TRBV3-1 and TRBJ2-3; tentative D call: TRBD1 (6 bases). This CDR3 comprises 14 residues. Trimming shortened V by 4 bases and J by 2 bases, and 10 bases separated the two germline ends. Germline-derived CDR1 and CDR2 are LGHDT and YNNKEL (reference sequence). CDR3 DNA: TGTGCCAGCAGCCTAGGACAGCCCACAGATACGCAGTATTTT. Encoded protein: CASSLGQPTDTQYF.

The chain couples TRBV10-3 to TRBJ2-2; 10 bases fit TRBD2. Germline CDR1 reads ENHRY; CDR2 reads SYGVKD. CDR3 length: 18 residues. V shed 0 bases and J 7 bases; nucleotides not matched to a gene: 11. Here the CDR3 DNA reads TGTGCCATCAGTGAGTCGCCCCCCAGCGGGGGGGCGAACGGGGAGCTGTTTTTT. Its translation is CAISESPPSGGANGELFF.

In regard to this clonotype: A much larger clone lies a single base off, so this may be a read error. This sequence joins TRBV6-1 and TRBJ2-7; possible D gene TRBD2, 6 bases. This CDR3 is 13 amino acids long. Germline-derived CDR1 and CDR2 are MNHNS and SASEGT. Trimming left V 11 bases short and J 0 bases short, with 14 bases between. CDR3 residues: CACRGTISYEQYF. The CDR3 DNA follows: TGTGCCTGCCGGGGGACGATCTCCTACGAGCAGTACTTC.

This clonotype was seen a few times. The junction shows a germline mismatch at one end, possibly a read error. The chain links TRBV5-6 to TRBJ2-4; possibly TRBD1 or TRBD2 for D (7 bases each). Germline V gives CDR1 SGHDT, CDR2 YYEEEE. The CDR3 contains 14 residues. Here the CDR3 DNA reads TGTGCCAGCCTCAGGGGGGGATACGAAAACATTAAGTACTTC. Its translation is CASLRGGYENIKYF. Complete variable domain (other parts from reference TRBV5-6 and TRBJ2-4): DAGVTQSPTHLIKTRGQQVTLRCSPKSGHDTVSWYQQALGQGPQFIFQYYEEEERQRGNFPDRFSGHQFPNYSSELNVNALLLGDSALYLCASLRGGYENIKYFGAGTRLSVL.

This clonotype was picked up many times. The chain couples TRBV5-1 to TRBJ1-2; 9 bases map to TRBD1. V lost 4 bases and J lost 6; bases outside the gene matches: 16. Looked up from germline, CDR1 is SGHRS and CDR2 is YFSETQ. CDR3 length: 17 amino acids. The DNA for the CDR3 is TGCGCCAGCAGCCAGACTTACGGGACAGGGAAGGTGCATGGCTACACCTTC. Protein sequence: CASSQTYGTGKVHGYTF.

This clonotype came up many times. The chain employs TRBV12-3 or TRBV12-4 and TRBJ1-2; D is possibly TRBD1 (6 bases). Trimming stripped 5 bases from V and 4 bases from J, with 17 bases between. The CDR3 totals 15 residues. CDR3 protein: CASSVQPTGSYGYTF. In nucleotides, the CDR3 is TGTGCCAGCAGTGTACAGCCAACAGGGTCCTATGGCTACACCTTC.

There are many counts of this clonotype. V and J are TRBV2 and TRBJ2-5; 8 bases map to TRBD2. V lost 4 bases and J lost 2; bases outside the gene matches: 3. Per germline, CDR1 SNHLY and CDR2 FYNNEI. This CDR3 has 14 residues. This CDR3 reads CASSVSSGQETQYF. CDR3 DNA sequence: TGTGCCAGCAGTGTCTCTAGCGGGCAAGAGACCCAGTACTTC.

This clonotype was detected once. The chain employs TRBV15 and TRBJ1-1; perhaps TRBD1 as D (5 bases). CDR1 and CDR2 (germline): LNHNV, YYDKDF (reference sequence). V dropped 2 bases and J dropped 3 bases, with 19 bases sitting between them. This CDR3 is 17 amino acids long. The CDR3 bases are TGTGCCACCAGCAGACGCCGGGGGGAGGCTTGGGACACTGAAGCTTTCTTT. This sequence encodes CATSRRRGEAWDTEAFF.

This clonotype was observed many times. The chain recombines TRBV12-3 or TRBV12-4 with TRBJ2-5; 11 bases are shared with TRBD1. Trimming cost V 4 bases and J 5 bases; bases outside gene matches: 9. The CDR3 has 16 residues. In nucleotides, the CDR3 is TGTGCCAGCAGTTCCACCCGGACAGGGGGCGCTGAGACCCAGTACTTC. It encodes CASSSTRTGGAETQYF.

The rearrangement joins TRBV6-1 to TRBJ2-7, with D unclear. The germline V gene has CDR1 MNHNS and CDR2 SASEGT. V was pared by 1 base and J by 2 bases, with 6 bases between. The CDR3 is made up of 13 amino acids. The CDR3 DNA follows: TGTGCCAGCAGTGAAGAACCAACCTACGAGCAGTACTTC. This translates into CASSEEPTYEQYF.

This clonotype occurred many times. Here the CDR3 DNA reads TGTGCCACCAGCACTGGGACAGGGGGTGAGACCCAGTACTTC. This sequence encodes CATSTGTGGETQYF. This chain links TRBV15 with TRBJ2-5; TRBD1 aligns across 11 bases. This CDR3 has 14 residues. J lost 5 bases, V lost 4 bases, and 3 bases had no gene match. CDR1 and CDR2 (germline): LNHNV, YYDKDF (reference sequence).

This clonotype came up many times. The rearrangement uses TRBV2 and TRBJ1-1; tentative D call: TRBD1 (5 bases). V was pared by 6 bases and J by 2 bases, with 10 bases between. CDR1 is SNHLY, CDR2 FYNNEI, per germline. The CDR3 length is 13 residues. In DNA form, the CDR3 reads TGTGCCAGCAGCCCCAGGGATAACACTGAAGCTTTCTTT. Translating it yields CASSPRDNTEAFF.

The rearrangement joins TRBV4-1 to TRBJ2-7; D is unclear. The CDR3 runs 15 residues. Germline V CDR1 and CDR2: MGHRA, YSYEKL. Trimming pared 0 bases from V and 5 bases from J, leaving 14 bases between. The CDR3 is CASSQDPDRTDEQYF. CDR3 bases: TGCGCCAGCAGCCAAGATCCAGACCGTACCGACGAGCAGTACTTC.